This TCR beta chain was identified in a study of blood T cell repertoires in COVID-19. The CDR3 runs 19 residues. Germline CDR1 is SGHTA and CDR2 is FQGNSA. V dropped 5 bases and J dropped 4 bases, with 29 bases sitting between them. Method: immunoSEQ multiplex PCR; TCRdb's copy keeps in-frame clones and lacks some. This sample has about 55,000 clones; around 84% occur once, and the top ten carry more than 4.5%. This chain links TRBV7-2 with TRBJ1-2; D gene uncertain. Specimen: peripheral blood. This clonotype was sampled from a human donor in a cohort sampled during active or convalescent COVID-19. CDR3 residues: CASSPEIGFGFSTIYGYTF. The CDR3 DNA sequence: TGTGCCAGCAGCCCCGAGATCGGTTTCGGGTTTAGCACAATCTATGGCTACACCTTC. The variable domain in full, with the rest retrieved from reference TRBV7-2 and TRBJ1-2, is GAGVSQSPSNKVTEKGKDVELRCDPISGHTALYWYRQSLGQGLEFLIYFQGNSAPDKSGLPSDRFSAERTGGSVSTLTIQRTQQEDSAVYLCASSPEIGFGFSTIYGYTFGSGTRLTVV.